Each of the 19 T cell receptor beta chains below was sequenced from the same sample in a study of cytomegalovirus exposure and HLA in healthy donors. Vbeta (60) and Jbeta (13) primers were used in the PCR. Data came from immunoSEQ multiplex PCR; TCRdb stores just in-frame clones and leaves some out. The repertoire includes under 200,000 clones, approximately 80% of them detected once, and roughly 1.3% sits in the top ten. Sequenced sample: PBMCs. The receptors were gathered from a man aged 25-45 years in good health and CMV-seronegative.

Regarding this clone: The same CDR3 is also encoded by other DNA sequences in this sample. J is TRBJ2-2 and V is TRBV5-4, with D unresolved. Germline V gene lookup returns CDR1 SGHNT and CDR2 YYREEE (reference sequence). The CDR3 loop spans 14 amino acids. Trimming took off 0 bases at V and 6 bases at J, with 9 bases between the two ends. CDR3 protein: CASSLAGVPGELFF. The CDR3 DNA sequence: TGTGCCAGCAGCTTGGCCGGTGTGCCCGGGGAGCTGTTTTTT. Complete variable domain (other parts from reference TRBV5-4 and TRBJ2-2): ETGVTQSPTHLIKTRGQQVTLRCSSQSGHNTVSWYQQALGQGPQFIFQYYREEENGRGNFPPRFSGLQFPNYSSELNVNALELDDSALYLCASSLAGVPGELFFGEGSRLTVL.

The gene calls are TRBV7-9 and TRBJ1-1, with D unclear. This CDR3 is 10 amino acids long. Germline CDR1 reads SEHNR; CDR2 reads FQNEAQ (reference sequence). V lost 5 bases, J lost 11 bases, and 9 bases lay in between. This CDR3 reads CASSEGAAFF. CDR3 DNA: TGTGCCAGCAGCGAGGGTGCGGCTTTCTTT.

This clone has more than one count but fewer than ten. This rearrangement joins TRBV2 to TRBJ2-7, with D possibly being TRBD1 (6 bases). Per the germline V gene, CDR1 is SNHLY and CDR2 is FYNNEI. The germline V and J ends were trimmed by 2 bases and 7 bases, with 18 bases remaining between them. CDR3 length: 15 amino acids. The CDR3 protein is CASSERQVGHWEQYF. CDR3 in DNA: TGTGCCAGCAGTGAAAGACAGGTGGGACACTGGGAGCAGTACTTC.

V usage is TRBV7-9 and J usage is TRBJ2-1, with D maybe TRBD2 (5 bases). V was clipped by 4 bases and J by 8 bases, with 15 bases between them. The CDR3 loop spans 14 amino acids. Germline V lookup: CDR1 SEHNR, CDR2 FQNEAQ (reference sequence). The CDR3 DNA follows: TGTGCCAGCAGCTCCGGACTTCCCCTGGATGAGCAGTTCTTC. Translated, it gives CASSSGLPLDEQFF.

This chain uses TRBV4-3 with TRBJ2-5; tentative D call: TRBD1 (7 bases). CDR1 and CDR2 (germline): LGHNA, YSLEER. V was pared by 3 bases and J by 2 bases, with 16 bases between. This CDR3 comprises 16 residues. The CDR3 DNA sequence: TGCGCCAGCAGCCACAATCCTCCAGGGGGGCAAGAGACCCAGTACTTC. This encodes CASSHNPPGGQETQYF.

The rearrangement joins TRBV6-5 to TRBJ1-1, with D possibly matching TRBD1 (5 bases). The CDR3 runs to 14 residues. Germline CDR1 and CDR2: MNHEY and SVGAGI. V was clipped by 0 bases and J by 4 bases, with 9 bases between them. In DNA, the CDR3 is TGTGCCAGCAGTTACTCAGATAGGGGCACTGAAGCTTTCTTT. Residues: CASSYSDRGTEAFF.

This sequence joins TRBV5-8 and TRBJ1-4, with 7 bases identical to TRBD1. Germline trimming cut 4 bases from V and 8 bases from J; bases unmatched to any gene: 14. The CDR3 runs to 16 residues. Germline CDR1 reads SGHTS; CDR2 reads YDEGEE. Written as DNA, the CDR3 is TGTGCCAGCAGCGTCGGGACAGCCCCCCTCAGGGAAAAACTGTTTTTT. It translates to CASSVGTAPLREKLFF. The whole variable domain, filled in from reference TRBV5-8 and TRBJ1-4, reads EAGVTQSPTHLIKTRGQQATLRCSPISGHTSVYWYQQALGLGLQFLLWYDEGEERNRGNFPPRFSGRQFPNYSSELNVNALELEDSALYLCASSVGTAPLREKLFFGSGTQLSVL.

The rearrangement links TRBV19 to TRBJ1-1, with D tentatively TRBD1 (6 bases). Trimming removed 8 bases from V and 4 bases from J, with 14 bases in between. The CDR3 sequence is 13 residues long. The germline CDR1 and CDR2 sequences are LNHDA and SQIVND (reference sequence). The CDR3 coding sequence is TGTGCCAGTCGTGGAGGGGGGGCCACTGAAGCTTTCTTT. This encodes CASRGGGATEAFF.

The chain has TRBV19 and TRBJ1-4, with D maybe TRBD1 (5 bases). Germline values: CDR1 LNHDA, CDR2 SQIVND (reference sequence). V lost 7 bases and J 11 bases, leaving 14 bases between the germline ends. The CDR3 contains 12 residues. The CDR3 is CASTPGGGKLFF. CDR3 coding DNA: TGTGCCAGTACTCCCGGGGGGGGGAAACTGTTTTTT.

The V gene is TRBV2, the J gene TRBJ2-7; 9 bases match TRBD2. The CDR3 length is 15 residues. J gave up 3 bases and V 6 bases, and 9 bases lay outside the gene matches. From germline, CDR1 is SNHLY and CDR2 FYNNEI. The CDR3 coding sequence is TGTGCCAGCAGACAAGAGCGGGGGGCCCACTACGAGCAGTACTTC. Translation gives CASRQERGAHYEQYF.

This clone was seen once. As DNA, the CDR3 is TGTGCCAGCAGCCCGTCACCGGGACAGGGGGCGGAAAGGATCGATGGCTACACCTTC. It specifies CASSPSPGQGAERIDGYTF. The chain is built from TRBV7-9 and TRBJ1-2; TRBD1 matches at 12 bases. The CDR3 is 19 residues long. From germline, CDR1 is SEHNR and CDR2 FQNEAQ (reference sequence). Trimming at V came to 5 bases and at J to 6 bases, leaving 19 bases not matched to a gene.

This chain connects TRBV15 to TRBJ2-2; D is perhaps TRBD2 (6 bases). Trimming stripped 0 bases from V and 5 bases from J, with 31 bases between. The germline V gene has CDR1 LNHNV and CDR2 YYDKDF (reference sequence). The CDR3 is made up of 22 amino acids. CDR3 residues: CATSRDLSIPGLGGDGTGELFF. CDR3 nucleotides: TGTGCCACCAGCAGAGATCTCAGCATCCCCGGCTTGGGGGGAGATGGAACCGGGGAGCTGTTTTTT.

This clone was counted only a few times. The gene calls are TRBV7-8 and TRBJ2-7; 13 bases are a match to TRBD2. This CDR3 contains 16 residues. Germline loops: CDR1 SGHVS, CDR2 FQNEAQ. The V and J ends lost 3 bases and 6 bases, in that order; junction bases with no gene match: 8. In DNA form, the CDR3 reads TGTGCCAGCAGCTTCGCTACTAGCGGGGGGGTAGGCGAGCAGTACTTC. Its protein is CASSFATSGGVGEQYF. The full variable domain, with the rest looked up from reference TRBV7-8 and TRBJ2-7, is GAGVSQSPRYKVAKRGQDVALRCDPISGHVSLFWYQQALGQGPEFLTYFQNEAQLDKSGLPSDRFFAERPEGSVSTLKIQRTQQEDSAVYLCASSFATSGGVGEQYFGPGTRLTVT.

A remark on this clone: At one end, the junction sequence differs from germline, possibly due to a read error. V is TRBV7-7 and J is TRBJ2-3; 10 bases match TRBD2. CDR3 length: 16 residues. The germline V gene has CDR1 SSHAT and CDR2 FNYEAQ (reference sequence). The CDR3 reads CASSSLAGAGTDTQYF. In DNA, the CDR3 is TGTGCTAGCAGCTCCCTAGCGGGAGCCGGCACAGATACGCAGTATTTT.

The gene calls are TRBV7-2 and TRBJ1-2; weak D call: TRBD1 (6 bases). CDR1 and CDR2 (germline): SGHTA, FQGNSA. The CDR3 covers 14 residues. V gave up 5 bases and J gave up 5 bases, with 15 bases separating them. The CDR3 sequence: CASSPPGQLYGYTF. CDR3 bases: TGTGCCAGCAGCCCCCCTGGACAGTTGTATGGCTACACCTTC.

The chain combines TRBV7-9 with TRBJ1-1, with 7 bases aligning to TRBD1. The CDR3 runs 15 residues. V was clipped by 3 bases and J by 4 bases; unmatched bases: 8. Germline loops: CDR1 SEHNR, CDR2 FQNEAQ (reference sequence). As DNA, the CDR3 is TGTGCCAGCAGCTTCCCTCGGCAGGGGGGCACTGAAGCTTTCTTT. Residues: CASSFPRQGGTEAFF.

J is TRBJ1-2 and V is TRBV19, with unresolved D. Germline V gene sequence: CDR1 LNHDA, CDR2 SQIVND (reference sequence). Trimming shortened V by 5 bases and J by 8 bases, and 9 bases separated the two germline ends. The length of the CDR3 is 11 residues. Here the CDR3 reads CASSGPGGYTF. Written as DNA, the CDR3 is TGTGCCAGTAGTGGGCCGGGGGGCTACACCTTC.

Here the CDR3 reads CASSLTGTPQETQYF. The DNA for the CDR3 is TGTGCCAGCAGCTTAACCGGGACACCACAAGAGACCCAGTACTTC. The V and J genes are TRBV7-9 and TRBJ2-5, with D possibly being TRBD1 (6 bases). Trimming removed 2 bases from V and 2 bases from J, with 12 bases in between. The CDR3 sequence is 15 residues long. Germline V gives CDR1 SEHNR, CDR2 FQNEAQ (reference sequence).

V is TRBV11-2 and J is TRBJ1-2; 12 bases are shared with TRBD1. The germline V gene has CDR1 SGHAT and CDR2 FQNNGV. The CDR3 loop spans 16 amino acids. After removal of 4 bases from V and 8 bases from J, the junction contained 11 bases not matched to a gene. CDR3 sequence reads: CASSSRQGQGARGYTF. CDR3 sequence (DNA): TGTGCCAGCAGCTCTCGACAGGGACAGGGGGCTCGGGGCTACACCTTC.